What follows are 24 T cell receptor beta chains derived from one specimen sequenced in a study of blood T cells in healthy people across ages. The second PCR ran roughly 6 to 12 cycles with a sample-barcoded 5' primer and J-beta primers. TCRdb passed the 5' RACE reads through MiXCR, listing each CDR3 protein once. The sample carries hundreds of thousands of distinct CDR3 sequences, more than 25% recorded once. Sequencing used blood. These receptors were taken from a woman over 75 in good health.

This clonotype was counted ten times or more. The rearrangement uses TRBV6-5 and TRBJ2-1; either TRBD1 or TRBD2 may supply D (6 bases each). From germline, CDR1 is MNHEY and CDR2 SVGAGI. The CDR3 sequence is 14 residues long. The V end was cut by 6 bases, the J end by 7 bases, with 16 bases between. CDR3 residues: CASSLRGLRNEQFF. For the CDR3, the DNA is TGTGCCAGCAGCTTACGGGGGCTACGAAATGAGCAGTTCTTC.

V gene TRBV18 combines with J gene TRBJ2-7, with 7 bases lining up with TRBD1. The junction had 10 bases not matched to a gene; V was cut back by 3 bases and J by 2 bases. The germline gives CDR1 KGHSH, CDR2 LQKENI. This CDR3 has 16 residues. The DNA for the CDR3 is TGTGCCAGCTCACCGAAGTCGGGACAGTCAACCTACGAGCAGTACTTC. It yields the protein CASSPKSGQSTYEQYF. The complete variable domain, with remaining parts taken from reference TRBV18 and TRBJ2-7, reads NAGVMQNPRHLVRRRGQEARLRCSPMKGHSHVYWYRQLPEEGLKFMVYLQKENIIDESGMPKERFSAEFPKEGPSILRIQQVVRGDSAAYFCASSPKSGQSTYEQYFGPGTRLTVT.

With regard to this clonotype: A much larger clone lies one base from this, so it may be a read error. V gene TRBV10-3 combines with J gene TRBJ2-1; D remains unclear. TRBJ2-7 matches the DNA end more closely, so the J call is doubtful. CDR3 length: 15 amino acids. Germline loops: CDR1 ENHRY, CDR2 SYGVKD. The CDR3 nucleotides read TGTGCCATCAGTGAGCGCCAGAGATCCTACAATGAGCAGTACTTC. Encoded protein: CAISERQRSYNEQYF.

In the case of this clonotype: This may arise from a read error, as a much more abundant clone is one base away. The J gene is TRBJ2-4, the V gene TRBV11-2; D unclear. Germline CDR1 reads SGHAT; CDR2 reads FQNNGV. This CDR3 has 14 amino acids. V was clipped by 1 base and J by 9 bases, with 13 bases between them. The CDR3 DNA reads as TGTGCCAGCAGCTTAGCCGGGTTGGGAAGCATTCAGTACTTC. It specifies CASSLAGLGSIQYF.

The CDR3 region is CASGALNTDTQYF. In DNA, the CDR3 is TGTGCCAGCGGCGCGCTGAACACAGATACGCAGTATTTT. The chain couples TRBV12-3 or TRBV12-4 to TRBJ2-3; D is ambiguous. V was trimmed by 8 bases and J by 2 bases, leaving 11 bases between them. The CDR3 has 13 residues.

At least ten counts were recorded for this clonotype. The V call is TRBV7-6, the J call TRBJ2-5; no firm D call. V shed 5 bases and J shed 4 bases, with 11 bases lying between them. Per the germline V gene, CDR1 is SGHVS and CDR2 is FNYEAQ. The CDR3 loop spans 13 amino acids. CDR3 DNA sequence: TGTGCCAGCAGCCCCGGACCGCCAGAGACCCAGTACTTC. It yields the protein CASSPGPPETQYF.

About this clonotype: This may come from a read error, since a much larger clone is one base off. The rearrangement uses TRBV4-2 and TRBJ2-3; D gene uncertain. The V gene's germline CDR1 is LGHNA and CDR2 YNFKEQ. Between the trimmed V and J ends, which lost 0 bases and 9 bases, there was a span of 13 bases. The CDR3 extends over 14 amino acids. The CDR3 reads CASSQDRGSETQYF. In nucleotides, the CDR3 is TGTGCCAGCAGCCAAGATCGCGGCTCGGAGACGCAGTATTTT.

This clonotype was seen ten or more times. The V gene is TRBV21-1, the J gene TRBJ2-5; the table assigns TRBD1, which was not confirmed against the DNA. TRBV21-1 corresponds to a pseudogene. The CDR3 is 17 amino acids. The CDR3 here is CASSKVNPRTPEETQYF. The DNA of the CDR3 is TGTGCCAGCAGCAAAGTAAACCCTCGGACCCCCGAAGAGACCCAGTACTTC.

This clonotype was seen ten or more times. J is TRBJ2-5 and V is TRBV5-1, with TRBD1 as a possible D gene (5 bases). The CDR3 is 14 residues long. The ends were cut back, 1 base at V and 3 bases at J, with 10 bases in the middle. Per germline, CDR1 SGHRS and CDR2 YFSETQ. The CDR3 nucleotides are TGCGCCAGCAGCTTGTTCCGCAGGGAAGAGACCCAGTACTTC. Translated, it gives CASSLFRREETQYF.

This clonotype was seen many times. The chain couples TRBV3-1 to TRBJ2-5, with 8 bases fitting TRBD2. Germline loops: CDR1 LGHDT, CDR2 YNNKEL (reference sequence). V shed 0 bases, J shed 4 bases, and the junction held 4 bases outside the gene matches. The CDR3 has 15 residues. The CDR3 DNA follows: TGTGCCAGCAGCCAAGATCCCACTAGCGGAGAGACCCAGTACTTC. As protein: CASSQDPTSGETQYF.

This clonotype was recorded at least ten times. The CDR3 DNA reads TGTGCCAGCAGTTCCCGGACAGGGGAGAACACTGAAGCTTTCTTT. Its translation: CASSSRTGENTEAFF. V usage is TRBV12-3 or TRBV12-4 and J usage is TRBJ1-1; 9 nucleotides agree with TRBD1. Trimming at V came to 4 bases and at J to 1 base, leaving 4 bases not matched to a gene. The CDR3 spans 15 residues.

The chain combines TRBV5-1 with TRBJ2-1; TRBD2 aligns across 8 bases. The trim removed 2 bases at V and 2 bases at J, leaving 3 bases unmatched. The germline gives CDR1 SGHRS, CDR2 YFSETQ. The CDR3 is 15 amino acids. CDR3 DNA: TGCGCCAGCAGCTTTAGCGGGGACACCTACAATGAGCAGTTCTTC. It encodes CASSFSGDTYNEQFF.

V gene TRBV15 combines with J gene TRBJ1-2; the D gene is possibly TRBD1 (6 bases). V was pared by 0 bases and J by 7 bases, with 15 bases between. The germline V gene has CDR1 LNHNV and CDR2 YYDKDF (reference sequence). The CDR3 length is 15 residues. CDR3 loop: CATSRDRVAGVGYTF. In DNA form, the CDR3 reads TGTGCCACCAGCAGAGATCGGGTGGCAGGGGTTGGCTACACCTTC.

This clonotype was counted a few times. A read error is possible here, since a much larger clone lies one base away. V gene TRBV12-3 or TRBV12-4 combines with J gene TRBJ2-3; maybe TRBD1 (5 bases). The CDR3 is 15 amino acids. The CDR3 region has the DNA TGTGCCGGCAGTTCCCTGCAGGGTAGCACAGATACGCAGTATTTT. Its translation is CAGSSLQGSTDTQYF.

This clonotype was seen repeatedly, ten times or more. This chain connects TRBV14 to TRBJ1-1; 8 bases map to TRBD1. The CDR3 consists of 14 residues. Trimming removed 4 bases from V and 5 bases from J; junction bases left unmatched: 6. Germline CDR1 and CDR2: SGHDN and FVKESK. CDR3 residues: CASSRTGGRTEAFF. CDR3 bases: TGTGCCAGCAGCCGAACAGGGGGACGAACTGAAGCTTTCTTT.

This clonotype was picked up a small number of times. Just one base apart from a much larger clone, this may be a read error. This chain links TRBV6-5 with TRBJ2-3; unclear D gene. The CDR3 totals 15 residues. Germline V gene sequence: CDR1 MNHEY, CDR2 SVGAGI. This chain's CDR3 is CASSYVGSRTDTRYF. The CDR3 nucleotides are TGTGCCAGCAGTTACGTTGGATCACGCACAGATACGCGGTATTTT.

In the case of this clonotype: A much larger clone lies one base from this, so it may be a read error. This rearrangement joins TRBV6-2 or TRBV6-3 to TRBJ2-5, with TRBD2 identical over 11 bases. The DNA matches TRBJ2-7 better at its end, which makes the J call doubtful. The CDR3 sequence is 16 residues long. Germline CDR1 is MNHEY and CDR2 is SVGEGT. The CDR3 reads CASSTTSGASSYEQYF. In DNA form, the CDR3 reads TGTGCCAGCAGTACGACTAGCGGGGCCTCCTCCTACGAGCAGTACTTC.

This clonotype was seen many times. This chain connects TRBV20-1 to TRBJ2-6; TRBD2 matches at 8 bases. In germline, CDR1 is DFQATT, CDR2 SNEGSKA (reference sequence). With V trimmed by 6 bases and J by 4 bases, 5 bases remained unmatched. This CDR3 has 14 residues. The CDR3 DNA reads TGCAGTGCCCCGGGGGGGCCAGGGGCCAACGTCCTGACTTTC. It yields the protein CSAPGGPGANVLTF.

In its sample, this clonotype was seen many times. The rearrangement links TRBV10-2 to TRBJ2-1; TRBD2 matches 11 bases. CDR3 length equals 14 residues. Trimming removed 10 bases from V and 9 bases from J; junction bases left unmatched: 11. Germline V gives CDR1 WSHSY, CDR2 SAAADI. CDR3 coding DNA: TGCGCCACCAAGACTAGCGGGAAAACGGGTGAGCAGTTCTTC. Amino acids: CATKTSGKTGEQFF.

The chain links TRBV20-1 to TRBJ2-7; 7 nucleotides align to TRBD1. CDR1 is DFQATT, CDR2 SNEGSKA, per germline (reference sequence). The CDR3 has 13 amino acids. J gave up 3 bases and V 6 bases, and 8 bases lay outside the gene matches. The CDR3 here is CSAPRQGGYEQYF. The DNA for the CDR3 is TGCAGTGCACCAAGACAGGGTGGCTACGAGCAGTACTTC.

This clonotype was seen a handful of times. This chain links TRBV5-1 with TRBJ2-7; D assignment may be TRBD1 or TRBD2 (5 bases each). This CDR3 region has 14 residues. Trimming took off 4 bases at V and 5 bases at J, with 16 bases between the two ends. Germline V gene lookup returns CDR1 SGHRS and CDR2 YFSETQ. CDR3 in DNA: TGCGCCAGCAGCCCCTCCGGGACCCTCGACGAGCAGTACTTC. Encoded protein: CASSPSGTLDEQYF.

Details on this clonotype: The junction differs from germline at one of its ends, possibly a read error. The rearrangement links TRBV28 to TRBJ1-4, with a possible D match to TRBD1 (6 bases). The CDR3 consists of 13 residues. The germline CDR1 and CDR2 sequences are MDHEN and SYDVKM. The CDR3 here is CASMGQKGEKRFF. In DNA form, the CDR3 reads TGTGCCAGCATGGGACAAAAAGGGGAAAAACGGTTTTTT.

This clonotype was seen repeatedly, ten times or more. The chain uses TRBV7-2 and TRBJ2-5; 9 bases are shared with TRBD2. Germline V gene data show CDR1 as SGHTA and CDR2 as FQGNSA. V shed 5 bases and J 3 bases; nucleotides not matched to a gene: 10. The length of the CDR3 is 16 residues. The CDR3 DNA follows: TGTGCCAGCAGCCCTAATAGCGGGGGTTTGAAAGAGACCCAGTACTTC. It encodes CASSPNSGGLKETQYF.

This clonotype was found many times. The CDR3 DNA reads TGTGCCAGCAGTTCTCGCGGGGCAAGTTCCAGTGAGCAGTTCTTC. It translates to CASSSRGASSSEQFF. This sequence joins TRBV6-2 or TRBV6-3 and TRBJ2-1; a weak D match, TRBD2 (6 bases). The CDR3 extends over 15 amino acids. V was trimmed by 4 bases and J by 9 bases, leaving 19 bases between them. CDR1 MNHEY and CDR2 SVGEGT come from the germline V gene.